This entry concerns a single T cell receptor (beta chain). Its antigen is unknown. Source study methods: Filtering was not the same, since immunoSEQ gave junction-only sequences without quality scores. Assay used: immunoSEQ multiplex PCR; TCRdb lists only in-frame clones, some missing. From that table come the V and J calls and clone size; the DNA was used to work out D and trimming. This sample has approximately 400,000 clones, with about 96% found just once. These data are taken from a study of shared clonotypes between healthy human individuals. This CDR3 comprises 13 residues. CDR1 and CDR2 from the germline V gene are MNHNS and SASEGT. The germline V and J ends were trimmed by 10 bases and 6 bases, with 17 bases remaining between them. Only Caucasian adults living in Nashville, Tennessee made up the donor group. Study-wide results and caveats: Across several donors, naive CD4 shared roughly 5.1%, naive CD8 under 4%, memory CD4 approximately 2.5%, memory CD8 about 0.4%.

This sequence originates from a man in his thirties or forties in good health. Sequenced sample: memory CD8+ T cells sorted from blood. Subset noted: CD45RO+ cells pooled with CCR7-negative TemRA cells. V is TRBV6-1 and J is TRBJ2-3; D is perhaps TRBD1 or TRBD2 (5 bases each). CDR3 sequence: CATRDALPDTQYF. The CDR3 nucleotides read TGTGCCACCAGGGACGCCCTCCCCGATACGCAGTATTTT.